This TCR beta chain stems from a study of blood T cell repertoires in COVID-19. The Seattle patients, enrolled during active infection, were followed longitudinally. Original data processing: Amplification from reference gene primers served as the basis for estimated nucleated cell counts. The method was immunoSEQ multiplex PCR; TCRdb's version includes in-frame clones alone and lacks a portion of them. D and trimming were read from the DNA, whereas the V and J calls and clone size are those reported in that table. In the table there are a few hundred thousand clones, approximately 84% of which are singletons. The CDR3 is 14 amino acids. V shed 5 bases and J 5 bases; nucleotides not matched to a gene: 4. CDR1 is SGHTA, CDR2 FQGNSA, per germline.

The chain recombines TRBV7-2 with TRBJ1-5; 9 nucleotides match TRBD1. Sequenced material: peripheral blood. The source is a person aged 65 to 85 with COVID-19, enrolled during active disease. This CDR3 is CASSPTGGYQPQHF. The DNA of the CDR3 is TGTGCCAGCAGCCCTACAGGGGGCTATCAGCCCCAGCATTTT.